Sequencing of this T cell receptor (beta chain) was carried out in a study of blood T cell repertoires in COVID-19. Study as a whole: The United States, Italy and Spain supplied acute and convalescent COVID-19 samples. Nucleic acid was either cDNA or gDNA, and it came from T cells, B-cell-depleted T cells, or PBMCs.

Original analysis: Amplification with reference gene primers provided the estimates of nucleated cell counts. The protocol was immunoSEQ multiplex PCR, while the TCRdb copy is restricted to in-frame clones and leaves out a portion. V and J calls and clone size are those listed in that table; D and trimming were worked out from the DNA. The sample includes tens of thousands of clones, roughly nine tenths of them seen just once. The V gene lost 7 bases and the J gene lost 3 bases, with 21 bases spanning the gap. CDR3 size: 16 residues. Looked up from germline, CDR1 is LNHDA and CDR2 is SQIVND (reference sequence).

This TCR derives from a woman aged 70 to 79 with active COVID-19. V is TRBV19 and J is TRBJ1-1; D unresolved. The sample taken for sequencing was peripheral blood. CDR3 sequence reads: CASTTASGRADTEAFF. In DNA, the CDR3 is TGTGCCAGTACCACGGCCTCGGGAAGGGCGGACACTGAAGCTTTCTTT.